This T cell receptor (beta chain) was sequenced for a study of early T cells in non-severe SARS-CoV-2 infection. Study-level background: The study sequenced bulk RNA from unsorted whole blood, with chains unpaired. General study findings and limits: Database matching using VDJdb favored anti-spike CD8 responses, with private and CD4 specificities left missing.

The TCR library protocol was used to attach unique molecular identifiers. These identifiers were attached to individual cDNA molecules. TCRdb passed the 5' RACE reads through MiXCR, listing each CDR3 protein once. The table shows about 44,000 distinct CDR3 sequences, with 23% occurring only once. V was pared by 1 base and J by 2 bases, with 9 bases between. The CDR3 covers 14 residues. CDR1 and CDR2 (germline): SGHAT, FQNNGV. This clonotype was recorded many times. Its cognate antigen is unknown. This material consisted of whole blood, taken at baseline. The rearrangement uses TRBV11-2 and TRBJ2-7; no clear D. This TCR derives from an adult who was a healthcare worker with PCR-confirmed SARS-CoV-2 infection or an uninfected control (not recorded which). Written as DNA, the CDR3 is TGTGCCAGCAGCTTAGTTTTCAGGCCCTACGAGCAGTACTTC. It specifies CASSLVFRPYEQYF. The whole variable domain, remainder taken from reference TRBV11-2 and TRBJ2-7, is EAGVAQSPRYKIIEKRQSVAFWCNPISGHATLYWYQQILGQGPKLLIQFQNNGVVDDSQLPKDRFSAERLKGVDSTLKIQPAKLEDSAVYLCASSLVFRPYEQYFGPGTRLTVT.